This T cell receptor (beta chain) was found in a study of molecular identifiers for immune sequencing clone quantification. TCRdb used MiXCR to reprocess the PCR reads, holding one entry per CDR3 protein. Of around 460,000 distinct CDR3 sequences detected, 20% to 25% appear once; the ten largest clones hold about 0.78%. With regard to this clonotype: Its specificity is not known. Mismatch with germline at one junction end may stem from a read error.

General observations from the study: Clones that exceeded 20 RNA copies held over 98% of effector molecules, yet under 1% in naive cells.

CDR1 and CDR2 from the germline V gene are MNHNY and SVGAGI (reference sequence). The CDR3 consists of 15 residues. This sequence was found in a human donor in good health. Some libraries in this study had Jurkat cell RNA spiked in. The sample taken for sequencing was naive CD8+ T cells from blood, with Jurkat cell RNA spiked in. Indicated subset: FACS-sorted CD8+CD4-CCR7+CD45RA+ naive T cells. V usage is TRBV6-6 and J usage is TRBJ2-4, with unresolved D. CDR3: CASSYEGVAKNVQYF. CDR3 coding DNA: TGTGCCAGCAGTTACGAAGGAGTAGCCAAAAACGTTCAGTACTTC.